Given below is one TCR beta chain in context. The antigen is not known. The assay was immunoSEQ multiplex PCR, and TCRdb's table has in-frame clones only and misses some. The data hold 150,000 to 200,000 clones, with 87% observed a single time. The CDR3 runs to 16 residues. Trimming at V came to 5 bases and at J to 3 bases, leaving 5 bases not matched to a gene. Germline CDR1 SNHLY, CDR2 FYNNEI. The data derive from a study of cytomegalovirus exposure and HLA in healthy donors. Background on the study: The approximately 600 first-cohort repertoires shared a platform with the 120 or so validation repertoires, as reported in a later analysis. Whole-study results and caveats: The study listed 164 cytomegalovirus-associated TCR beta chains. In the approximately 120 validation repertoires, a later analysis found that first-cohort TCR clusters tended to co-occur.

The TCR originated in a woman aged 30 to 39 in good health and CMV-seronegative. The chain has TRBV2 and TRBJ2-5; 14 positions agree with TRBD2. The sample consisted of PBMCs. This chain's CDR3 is CASSSQGLAGEETQYF. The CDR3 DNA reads TGTGCCAGCAGTTCTCAGGGACTAGCGGGGGAAGAGACCCAGTACTTC.